This is a list of T cell receptor beta chains from one sample in a study of OX40 agonist ivuxolimab in advanced cancers. Sequenced by immunoSEQ multiplex PCR; TCRdb stores in-frame clones only, minus some. The sample includes about 20,000 clones, around nine tenths of them seen just once. Sequenced here: CD4+ or CD8+ T cells sorted from blood, sampled in a trial of the OX40 agonist ivuxolimab. The receptor source for this set is an adult with an advanced solid tumor such as melanoma, head and neck, liver or kidney cancer. CDR3s leave out the opening cysteine and the closing phenylalanine or tryptophan. Fields, in order: J gene, V gene, CDR3 protein.

>TRBJ2-6|TRBV7-3
ASSPGPYIISGANVLT
>TRBJ2-1|TRBV7-9
ASNLGLAGPSSYNEQF
>TRBJ2-5|TRBV19
ASGTHTQY
>TRBJ1-1|TRBV10-3
AISESSDEAF
>TRBJ2-7|TRBV7-6
ASSLSGDSYEQY
>TRBJ2-1|TRBV7-2
ASSLLLVGEDSEDNEQF
>TRBJ2-5|TRBV28
ASSRNRAQETQY
>TRBJ1-1|TRBV4-1
ASSQDSRKAF
>TRBJ2-4|TRBV28
ASSTGTGMVKNIQY
>TRBJ1-2|TRBV6-5
ASVDTGIWGYGYT
>TRBJ1-6|TRBV27
ASSLVGQGSLH
>TRBJ2-7|TRBV27
ASSLLRGAYEQY
>TRBJ1-1|TRBV7-2
ASSFASTGTEAF
>TRBJ2-5|TRBV10-1
ASSAPGQGKETQY
>TRBJ1-4|TRBV27
ASSPGGFNEKLF
>TRBJ1-4|TRBV21-1
ASRDVIATVHNEKLF
>TRBJ2-1|TRBV10-2
ASSGVSSYNEQF
>TRBJ2-3|TRBV7-9
ASSAARSDTQY
>TRBJ2-2|TRBV9
ASSGALLLGELF
>TRBJ2-2|TRBV4-1
ASSRGTRGTGELF
>TRBJ1-1|TRBV7-6
ASSSTGVNTEAF
>TRBJ2-1|TRBV10-1
ASSLVGGLGSEQF
>TRBJ2-3|TRBV7-8
ASTPGGGTDTQY
>TRBJ2-7|TRBV6-5
ASSLIAGLPHEQY
>TRBJ2-3|TRBV7-9
ASSGREASTDTQY
>TRBJ1-1|TRBV19
ASSLGAEAF
>TRBJ1-2|TRBV5-6
ASSPIRTAYGYT
>TRBJ2-2|TRBV2
ASSEGARVGELF
>TRBJ1-5|TRBV4-2
ASSQTGQGSYSNQPQH
>TRBJ1-1|TRBV5-4
ASSLADNTEAF
>TRBJ2-4|TRBV27
ASRPPGTGVLY